The 21 T cell receptor beta chains below all came from one sample that was sequenced in a study of cytomegalovirus exposure and HLA in healthy donors. Primers: 60 Vbeta forward and 13 Jbeta reverse. TCRdb's table, derived via immunoSEQ multiplex PCR, lists solely in-frame clones and lacks some. Of under 150,000 clones in the sample, around 76% were seen once. The sample consisted of PBMCs. These receptors were obtained from a male donor in good health and CMV-seronegative.

This clone is medium-sized within its sample. The chain combines TRBV29-1 with TRBJ1-1, with D perhaps TRBD1 (6 bases). Germline CDR1 SQVTM, CDR2 ANQGSEA. This CDR3 has 13 amino acids. V was clipped by 6 bases and J by 4 bases, with 15 bases between them. The CDR3 is CSVQQGEGTEAFF. The CDR3 DNA sequence: TGCAGCGTCCAACAGGGAGAGGGCACTGAAGCTTTCTTT.

This clone was picked up one time. CDR3 protein: CASSFGSGYEQYF. In DNA, the CDR3 is TGTGCCAGCAGTTTTGGCAGCGGATACGAGCAGTACTTC. V usage is TRBV27 and J usage is TRBJ2-7, with a possible D match to TRBD2 (5 bases). V was trimmed by 3 bases and J by 4 bases, leaving 10 bases between them. This CDR3 comprises 13 residues. Germline V gives CDR1 MNHEY, CDR2 SMNVEV (reference sequence).

CDR3: CASSYSPRLGYTF. As DNA, the CDR3 is TGTGCCAGCAGCTATTCGCCTCGGTTGGGCTACACCTTC. The genes are TRBV7-2 and TRBJ1-2; unclear D gene. V was shortened by 4 bases and J by 8 bases, with 14 bases between the two germline ends. This CDR3 spans 13 amino acids. CDR1 is SGHTA and CDR2 is FQGNSA in the germline V gene.

About this clone itself: This same CDR3 is encoded by further DNA sequences in the sample. The chain links TRBV5-1 to TRBJ1-2; weak D call: TRBD1 (5 bases). Trimming cost V 7 bases and J 3 bases, with 13 bases left between them. This CDR3 is 13 amino acids long. Germline loops: CDR1 SGHRS, CDR2 YFSETQ. As DNA, the CDR3 is TGCGCCAGCCGCCGGGGGGGGGACTATGGCTACACCTTC. It specifies CASRRGGDYGYTF.

V is TRBV9 and J is TRBJ1-6; TRBD1 might be the D (6 bases). CDR1 SGDLS and CDR2 YYNGEE come from the germline V gene. V lost 7 bases and J 14 bases, leaving 31 bases between the germline ends. The length of the CDR3 is 17 residues. CDR3 in amino acids: CASRAQPTGARGLALHF. The CDR3 DNA reads TGTGCCAGCCGCGCCCAACCGACAGGAGCCAGAGGATTGGCCCTCCACTTT.

The rearrangement links TRBV5-1 to TRBJ1-6, with D tentatively TRBD1 (6 bases). Germline V lookup: CDR1 SGHRS, CDR2 YFSETQ. This CDR3 region has 15 residues. The V gene lost 4 bases and the J gene lost 5 bases, with 13 bases spanning the gap. The CDR3 loop is CASSDNYRDNSPLHF. Here the CDR3 DNA reads TGCGCCAGCAGCGACAATTACAGGGATAATTCACCCCTCCACTTT.

This chain connects TRBV7-8 to TRBJ1-5; no definite D call. Germline assignment: CDR1 SGHVS and CDR2 FQNEAQ. Trimming left V 5 bases short and J 5 bases short, with 10 bases between. CDR3 length: 13 amino acids. CDR3 loop: CASSPSLDQPQHF. In DNA form, the CDR3 reads TGTGCCAGCAGCCCCTCTTTAGATCAGCCCCAGCATTTT.

The V and J genes are TRBV25-1 and TRBJ1-6; a possible D gene is TRBD1 (6 bases). Trimming removed 4 bases at V and 9 bases at J, with 13 bases between. Per germline, CDR1 MGHDK and CDR2 SYGVNS. The CDR3 covers 14 residues. CDR3 residues: CASSGDTGPSPLHF. CDR3 sequence (DNA): TGTGCCAGCAGTGGGGACACAGGGCCTTCACCCCTCCACTTT.

This clone was observed a handful of times. This sequence joins TRBV30 and TRBJ2-6; D may be TRBD1 (5 bases). The V end lost 5 bases, the J end lost 0 bases, and 11 bases lay between the germline ends. This CDR3 is built from 15 residues. CDR1 is GTSNPN and CDR2 is SVGIG in the germline V gene (reference sequence). As DNA, the CDR3 is TGTGCCTGGGGGGCAGGCCTCTCTGGGGCCAACGTCCTGACTTTC. It encodes CAWGAGLSGANVLTF.

The V call is TRBV21-1, the J call TRBJ2-5; the table gives TRBD1 as D, unverified against the DNA. TRBV21-1 corresponds to a pseudogene. There are 15 residues in the CDR3. For the CDR3, the DNA is TGTGCCAGCAGCACAAAGGACAGGGCAAGAGAGACCCAGTACTTC. Its translation: CASSTKDRARETQYF.

This clone appeared a few times. The chain is built from TRBV18 and TRBJ2-7; 8 bases map to TRBD1. This CDR3 contains 15 residues. CDR1 is KGHSH and CDR2 is LQKENI in the germline V gene. V shed 5 bases and J 4 bases; nucleotides not matched to a gene: 10. The CDR3 sequence: CASSTGQGVSYEQYF. CDR3 coding DNA: TGTGCCAGCTCAACCGGACAGGGTGTTAGTTACGAGCAGTACTTC.

The V gene is TRBV2, the J gene TRBJ1-2, with D possibly being TRBD1 (5 bases). Between the trimmed V and J ends, which lost 6 bases and 3 bases, there was a span of 8 bases. This CDR3 comprises 12 residues. The germline V gene has CDR1 SNHLY and CDR2 FYNNEI. The CDR3 loop is CASSQGDYGYTF. CDR3 nucleotides: TGTGCCAGCAGCCAGGGTGACTATGGCTACACCTTC.

The V and J genes are TRBV4-3 and TRBJ1-2; TRBD1 matches 10 bases. The CDR3 sequence is 15 residues long. Germline CDR1 LGHNA, CDR2 YSLEER. With V trimmed by 7 bases and J by 6 bases, 11 bases remained unmatched. The CDR3 here is CASTRLRTGGNGYTF. CDR3 DNA: TGCGCCAGCACACGACTCAGGACAGGGGGAAATGGCTACACCTTC.

The V gene is TRBV7-6, the J gene TRBJ2-7; the D gene is possibly TRBD1 (6 bases). Germline values: CDR1 SGHVS, CDR2 FNYEAQ. The CDR3 totals 14 residues. V was shortened by 5 bases and J by 7 bases, with 18 bases between the two germline ends. For the CDR3, the DNA is TGTGCCAGCAGCCTTTTTAGGGGGATGGGGGAGCAGTACTTC. This translates into CASSLFRGMGEQYF.

The rearrangement uses TRBV21-1 and TRBJ2-1; the table names TRBD2, a call not compared with the DNA. TRBV21-1 is described as a pseudogene. CDR3 length equals 17 residues. CDR3 nucleotides: TGTGCCAGCACCTCGGCGGGTATGCCCAGCTCCTACAATGAGCAGTTCTTC. This codes for CASTSAGMPSSYNEQFF.

The chain joins TRBV7-3 to TRBJ2-7, with 9 bases aligning to TRBD2. The CDR3 spans 15 residues. Germline lookup yields CDR1 SGHTA and CDR2 FQGTGA. The V and J ends lost 3 bases and 6 bases, in that order; junction bases with no gene match: 9. CDR3 in amino acids: CASSLTPGLASEQYF. DNA for the CDR3: TGTGCCAGCAGCTTGACCCCGGGACTAGCCTCCGAGCAGTACTTC.

This chain links TRBV18 with TRBJ1-1; 7 bases line up with TRBD1. V trimming: 6 bases; J trimming: 10 bases; junction bases outside the gene matches: 20. The CDR3 spans 16 residues. Looked up from germline, CDR1 is KGHSH and CDR2 is LQKENI. The CDR3 region has the DNA TGTGCCAGCTCGGGCCCGGCCCCGGGACAGACGAAGGGAGCTTTCTTT. Translation: CASSGPAPGQTKGAFF.

This sequence joins TRBV15 and TRBJ2-2; D may be TRBD2 (5 bases). From germline, CDR1 is LNHNV and CDR2 YYDKDF (reference sequence). V lost 5 bases to trimming and J lost 3 bases, with 10 bases between them. The CDR3 has 14 amino acids. CDR3 DNA sequence: TGTGCCACCAGCGCGGACTCCTACACCGGGGAGCTGTTTTTT. Its protein product is CATSADSYTGELFF.

This chain links TRBV7-8 with TRBJ2-3, with 7 bases that match TRBD1. Germline values: CDR1 SGHVS, CDR2 FQNEAQ. With V trimmed by 5 bases and J by 8 bases, 13 bases remained unmatched. CDR3 length: 15 amino acids. The CDR3 DNA reads as TGTGCCAGCAGCCCCGACAGGGTAAGGGGAGCTACGCAGTATTTT. Amino acid sequence: CASSPDRVRGATQYF.

The chain uses TRBV25-1 and TRBJ2-1; 8 bases align to TRBD1. Trimming took 5 bases from V and 0 from J; bases not matched to a gene: 6. Germline V gives CDR1 MGHDK, CDR2 SYGVNS. This CDR3 contains 16 residues. CDR3 sequence: CASSSPGQVSYNEQFF. The DNA for the CDR3 is TGTGCCAGCAGTAGCCCGGGACAGGTCTCCTACAATGAGCAGTTCTTC.

The chain is built from TRBV13 and TRBJ1-4; unclear D gene. The CDR3 covers 14 residues. CDR1 and CDR2 (germline): PRHDT, FYEKMQ (reference sequence). The ends were cut back, 2 bases at V and 7 bases at J, with 11 bases in the middle. The CDR3 sequence is CASSLQAGSEKLFF. The CDR3 nucleotides are TGTGCCAGCAGCTTACAGGCGGGCAGTGAAAAACTGTTTTTT.